This T cell receptor (beta chain) was captured by sequencing in a study of blood T cell repertoires in COVID-19. Overall study: Samples taken during acute and convalescent COVID-19 were collected in the United States, Italy and Spain. Nucleic acid was either cDNA or gDNA, and it came from T cells, B-cell-depleted T cells, or PBMCs.

In the authors' workflow: By means of reference gene primer amplification, nucleated cell counts were estimated. Assay: immunoSEQ multiplex PCR; the TCRdb copy retains only in-frame clones and omits some. V and J calls and clone size follow that table, whereas D and trimming were derived from the DNA. There are tens of thousands of clones in the sample; just over 85% occur only once, and 7.5% to 10% lies in the top ten. Germline CDR1 reads SGHVS; CDR2 reads FQNEAQ. Trimming took 1 base from V and 3 from J; bases not matched to a gene: 11. The CDR3 sequence is 18 residues long. V and J are TRBV7-8 and TRBJ1-2; TRBD1 agrees at 10 bases. This clonotype originated in a woman in her seventies with acute or convalescent COVID-19. The sequenced material came from peripheral blood. CDR3 protein: CASSLGERQGALDYGYTF. CDR3 coding DNA: TGTGCCAGCAGCTTAGGGGAAAGACAGGGGGCGCTCGACTATGGCTACACCTTC.